This T cell receptor (beta chain) was recorded in a study of cytomegalovirus exposure and HLA in healthy donors (dated by TCRdb to 2016 to 2017). Background for the entire study: A later analysis indicated that the 120 validation repertoires were generated on the platform also employed for the approximately 690 repertoires of the first cohort. The aim of the study was to test whether cataloging public T cell receptors could identify signatures of past pathogen exposure. In addition to the first cohort of roughly 670 subjects, a separate validation cohort of under 150 different subjects was used. High-throughput TCR immunosequencing, statistical association of individual TCRs with disease status, and machine learning were combined to predict cytomegalovirus infection status.

Library generation was performed with the immunoSEQ multiplex PCR assay. In the authors' own workflow: A statistical classification framework was built for diagnosing cytomegalovirus status from the catalog of TCR beta chain sequences. TCRdb mirrors the immuneACCESS table, restricted to in-frame sequences. Some clones are absent from its copies; in checked studies, under half trace to an unresolved V gene, and the reason for the others is unknown. V, J and clone size were drawn from that table, and D and trimming were deduced from the DNA. The sample table records some 150,000 clones; approximately 90% of these occur just once. The biggest ten clones account for roughly 1.3% of the sample. The donors were included in the validation cohort of some 120 subjects, a group kept apart from the roughly 610-subject first cohort. In regard to this clone: Which antigen it targets is not known. Base quality data are lacking; no much larger clone is found one base away.

General conclusions and limits of the study: Subsequent analysis determined that TCRs grouped into clusters in the first cohort also showed a tendency toward co-occurrence across the approximately 120 validation repertoires, and 94% of cluster scores exceeded 0. In both the original and validation cohorts, the classifier was reported to diagnose cytomegalovirus status with high specificity and sensitivity. Three of the identified cytomegalovirus-associated TCR beta chains were confirmed in vitro to be specific for cytomegalovirus antigens. A later analysis lacked HLA typing for the validation cohort, so it scored co-occurrence in that cohort across all 120 repertoires. According to the authors, the approach could potentially be generalized to other disease states and immunological phenotypes. Most TCR sequences were seen in very few donors, while some public TCRs were found in many individuals. A total of 150 or so TCR beta chains were listed by the study as associated with cytomegalovirus.

Trimming takes 0 bases from V and 9 bases from J, and the germline ends sit 24 bases apart. CDR1 SNHLY and CDR2 FYNNEI are derived from the germline V gene. Including cysteine and phenylalanine, the CDR3 has 17 amino acids. Kept here is only the CDR3 DNA, which spans 51 bases and is read in frame from base 1. The sequenced sample was PBMCs. The chain was built from TRBV2 and TRBJ2-7; the D gene is possibly TRBD2, with 7 bases matching. The TCR comes from a woman under 40 in good health and CMV-seronegative. The CDR3: CASSEAHRRGGSVGQYF. Read as DNA, the sequence is TGTGCCAGCAGTGAAGCCCACCGGAGGGGGGGATCGGTTGGGCAGTACTTC.